The 26 T cell receptor beta chains in this list originate from one sample, sequenced in a study of T cells in Graves' hyperthyroidism and ophthalmopathy. Amplified TCR beta CDR3 regions derived from RNA transcripts. A set of HTBI primers served as the primers for a first-round RT-PCR of the TCR CDR3. TCRdb reprocessed the multiplex PCR reads via MiXCR and lists one record per CDR3 protein. The table lists hundreds of thousands of distinct CDR3 sequences, about half of them singletons. The sequenced sample consisted of peripheral blood or thyroid tissue (not recorded which). The receptors here all came from a woman in her late teens or twenties with Graves' hyperthyroidism.

This clonotype has only a few counts. This chain uses TRBV7-3 with TRBJ1-2; D is unresolved. The CDR3 has 15 residues. CDR1 SGHTA and CDR2 FQGTGA come from the germline V gene. V shed 2 bases and J shed 4 bases, with 14 bases lying between them. As DNA, the CDR3 is TGTGCCAGCAGCTTAGTTTCTGGGCAGACCTATGGCTACACCTTC. Protein sequence: CASSLVSGQTYGYTF.

V and J are TRBV7-2 and TRBJ1-2; a weak D match, TRBD1 (6 bases). Between the trimmed V and J ends, which lost 8 bases and 7 bases, there was a span of 14 bases. The CDR3 contains 12 residues. The germline CDR1 and CDR2 sequences are SGHTA and FQGNSA. As DNA, the CDR3 is TGTGCCAGCGGCGATCACAGGGCTGGCTACACCTTC. This encodes CASGDHRAGYTF. Full variable domain (remainder filled in from reference TRBV7-2 and TRBJ1-2): GAGVSQSPSNKVTEKGKDVELRCDPISGHTALYWYRQSLGQGLEFLIYFQGNSAPDKSGLPSDRFSAERTGGSVSTLTIQRTQQEDSAVYLCASGDHRAGYTFGSGTRLTVV.

The chain carries TRBV12-3 or TRBV12-4 and TRBJ1-2, with 8 bases fitting TRBD1. The junction had 10 bases not matched to a gene; V was cut back by 5 bases and J by 8 bases. This CDR3 has 14 residues. CDR3 bases: TGTGCCAGCAGTCCGGGACAGGCATCAGGGGGCTACACCTTC. Protein: CASSPGQASGGYTF.

This clonotype was detected a few times. The chain joins TRBV5-5 to TRBJ1-2; 9 bases line up with TRBD1. The CDR3 spans 14 residues. Germline V CDR1 and CDR2: SGHKS, YYEKEE (reference sequence). J was trimmed by 6 bases and V by 0 bases; bases with no gene match: 3. CDR3 sequence reads: CASSLDRGQDGYTF. The CDR3 region has the DNA TGTGCCAGCAGCTTGGACAGGGGGCAGGATGGCTACACCTTC.

In this sample, this clonotype turned up a few times. The chain combines TRBV12-3 or TRBV12-4 with TRBJ2-6; D gene unclear. The CDR3 contains 17 residues. Trimming removed 4 bases at V and 0 bases at J, with 13 bases between. CDR3 coding DNA: TGTGCCAGCAGTTACGAGGACGTTACCTCTGGGGCCAACGTCCTGACTTTC. Amino acids: CASSYEDVTSGANVLTF.

The chain links TRBV10-3 to TRBJ1-6; 9 nucleotides line up with TRBD1. J lost 4 bases, V lost 3 bases, and 1 base had no gene match. Per germline, CDR1 ENHRY and CDR2 SYGVKD. The CDR3 extends over 15 amino acids. The CDR3 here is CAISEGTGYNSPLHF. The CDR3 DNA reads as TGTGCCATCAGTGAAGGGACAGGGTATAATTCACCCCTCCACTTT.

In its sample, this clonotype was seen once. The genes are TRBV10-3 and TRBJ1-5; TRBD1 matches at 7 bases. Trimming removed 5 bases from V and 0 bases from J; junction bases left unmatched: 4. Germline V CDR1 and CDR2: ENHRY, SYGVKD. The CDR3 covers 15 residues. CDR3 sequence reads: CAISRTGDSNQPQHF. DNA for the CDR3: TGTGCCATCAGTAGGACAGGTGATAGCAATCAGCCCCAGCATTTT.

This clonotype occurred a few times. The genes are TRBV10-3 and TRBJ2-3; D unclear. The V gene lost 5 bases and the J gene lost 3 bases, with 3 bases spanning the gap. Germline CDR1 is ENHRY and CDR2 is SYGVKD. There are 11 residues in the CDR3. The CDR3 DNA is TGTGCCATCAGTTGGACAGATACGCAGTATTTT. Translated, it gives CAISWTDTQYF.

The J gene is TRBJ2-6, the V gene TRBV2; D perhaps matches TRBD2 (5 bases). The germline V and J ends were trimmed by 1 base and 4 bases, with 8 bases remaining between them. This CDR3 is built from 15 residues. CDR1 SNHLY and CDR2 FYNNEI come from the germline V gene. The CDR3 spells CASSEGASGANVLTF. The CDR3 nucleotides read TGTGCCAGCAGTGAAGGGGCTAGCGGGGCCAACGTCCTGACTTTC.

J is TRBJ1-2 and V is TRBV12-3 or TRBV12-4, with D unresolved. This CDR3 is 15 amino acids long. The V and J ends lost 3 bases and 0 bases respectively, with 11 bases between them. The chain's CDR3 is CASSFVHVANYGYTF. The CDR3 nucleotides read TGTGCCAGCAGTTTCGTACACGTAGCTAACTATGGCTACACCTTC.

The sample holds many counts of this clonotype. The V call is TRBV9, the J call TRBJ2-5, with D possibly matching TRBD1 (6 bases). CDR1 and CDR2 from the germline V gene are SGDLS and YYNGEE. CDR3 length equals 13 residues. V lost 4 bases, J lost 5 bases, and 12 bases lay in between. The CDR3 sequence is CASSQGWMETQYF. CDR3 nucleotides: TGTGCCAGCAGCCAGGGGTGGATGGAGACCCAGTACTTC.

The chain links TRBV7-9 to TRBJ2-5, with 7 nucleotides matching TRBD2. Germline V lookup: CDR1 SEHNR, CDR2 FQNEAQ (reference sequence). The J segment lost 1 base and the V segment lost 6 bases, leaving 8 bases of the junction unmatched. This CDR3 is built from 15 residues. The CDR3 region is CASRPAGVGQETQYF. The CDR3 DNA reads as TGTGCCAGCAGGCCCGCGGGAGTGGGCCAAGAGACCCAGTACTTC.

J is TRBJ2-7 and V is TRBV7-9; possible D gene TRBD2, 5 bases. Germline-derived CDR1 and CDR2 are SEHNR and FQNEAQ (reference sequence). Trimming removed 3 bases at V and 5 bases at J, with 11 bases between. CDR3 length: 13 residues. Here the CDR3 reads CASSFTGSHEQYF. CDR3 sequence (DNA): TGTGCCAGCAGCTTTACGGGGTCCCACGAGCAGTACTTC.

A note on this clonotype: This may arise from a read error, as a much more abundant clone is one base away. The chain uses TRBV5-4 and TRBJ2-2; 10 bases are a match to TRBD1. V lost 3 bases and J lost 4; bases outside the gene matches: 0. CDR3 length: 14 amino acids. The germline gives CDR1 SGHNT, CDR2 YYREEE (reference sequence). This CDR3 is CASSWTGGTGELFF. As DNA, the CDR3 is TGTGCCAGCAGCTGGACAGGGGGCACCGGGGAGCTGTTTTTT.

This clonotype has at least ten counts. The gene calls are TRBV24-1 and TRBJ2-7; D remains ambiguous. Germline V gene data show CDR1 as KGHDR and CDR2 as SFDVKD. The CDR3 has 12 residues. The V gene lost 5 bases and the J gene lost 2 bases, with 6 bases spanning the gap. The CDR3 region has the DNA TGTGCCACCAGTGCAGGAACCTACGAGCAGTACTTC. Translation gives CATSAGTYEQYF.

This clonotype was found a few times. The rearrangement links TRBV19 to TRBJ2-7, with a tentative D call TRBD1 (5 bases). The CDR3 spans 14 residues. With 6 bases removed from V and 7 bases from J, the gap between germline ends came to 19 bases. In germline, CDR1 is LNHDA, CDR2 SQIVND (reference sequence). CDR3 nucleotide sequence: TGTGCCAGTAGCACCCGGGCCGTGGGGCGGGAGCAGTACTTC. Encoded protein: CASSTRAVGREQYF.

V usage is TRBV20-1 and J usage is TRBJ2-7, with TRBD2 identical over 8 bases. Germline V lookup: CDR1 DFQATT, CDR2 SNEGSKA (reference sequence). The CDR3 sequence is 11 residues long. The CDR3 is CSPTSGHEQYF. The CDR3 DNA reads as TGCAGCCCTACTAGCGGACACGAGCAGTACTTC.

Many counts were recorded for this clonotype. The chain carries TRBV7-9 and TRBJ1-2; D is unresolved. V gave up 5 bases and J gave up 2 bases, with 12 bases separating them. CDR1 and CDR2 from the germline V gene are SEHNR and FQNEAQ (reference sequence). CDR3 length: 14 amino acids. CDR3 amino acids: CASSLNLQNYGYTF. DNA of the CDR3: TGTGCCAGCAGCCTGAATCTCCAGAACTATGGCTACACCTTC.

This clonotype was detected only a few times. The chain couples TRBV7-9 to TRBJ2-5, with D unclear. The germline V gene has CDR1 SEHNR and CDR2 FQNEAQ (reference sequence). The CDR3 is made up of 14 amino acids. Trimming took 5 bases from V and 2 from J, leaving 12 bases between them. CDR3 sequence (DNA): TGTGCCAGCAGCCTGGTCCGCTCGCAAGAGACCCAGTACTTC. It yields the protein CASSLVRSQETQYF.

This chain links TRBV29-1 with TRBJ1-5; D gene unclear. The germline gives CDR1 SQVTM, CDR2 ANQGSEA. The CDR3 loop spans 10 amino acids. The CDR3: CTWGNQPQHF. The CDR3, as DNA: TGCACCTGGGGCAATCAGCCCCAGCATTTT.

V usage is TRBV19 and J usage is TRBJ1-6, with TRBD1 as a possible D gene (5 bases). The V end was cut by 2 bases, the J end by 8 bases, with 13 bases between. This CDR3 contains 15 residues. Germline V gene sequence: CDR1 LNHDA, CDR2 SQIVND (reference sequence). CDR3 coding DNA: TGTGCCAGTAGTATAAGAGGGACGAGTGATTCACCCCTCCACTTT. It translates to CASSIRGTSDSPLHF.

This clonotype was seen a handful of times. The chain combines TRBV7-9 with TRBJ2-5; D might be TRBD1 (6 bases). Germline V gene sequence: CDR1 SEHNR, CDR2 FQNEAQ (reference sequence). The CDR3 contains 14 residues. V lost 3 bases and J lost 5, with 13 bases in between. The CDR3 DNA sequence: TGTGCCAGCAGCTTCAGCATGGGGGCTGAGACCCAGTACTTC. Protein product: CASSFSMGAETQYF.

The chain uses TRBV5-1 and TRBJ1-5; D unresolved. Germline V gene data show CDR1 as SGHRS and CDR2 as YFSETQ. V was cut by 1 base and J by 13 bases, with 18 bases left in between. The CDR3 extends over 14 amino acids. The CDR3 is CASSLNGIGSNQHF. As DNA, the CDR3 is TGCGCCAGCAGCTTGAACGGGATAGGGAGCAATCAGCATTTT. The whole variable domain, filled in from reference TRBV5-1 and TRBJ1-5, reads KAGVTQTPRYLIKTRGQQVTLSCSPISGHRSVSWYQQTPGQGLQFLFEYFSETQRNKGNFPGRFSGRQFSNSRSEMNVSTLELGDSALYLCASSLNGIGSNQHFGDGTRLSIL.

This clonotype appeared many times. J is TRBJ2-6 and V is TRBV7-3, with D possibly being TRBD2 (6 bases). The germline V gene encodes CDR1 SGHTA and CDR2 FQGTGA. V was trimmed by 3 bases and J by 0 bases, leaving 15 bases between them. This CDR3 contains 18 residues. This CDR3 reads CASSFGSGLSSGANVLTF. The CDR3 bases are TGTGCCAGCAGCTTCGGCTCGGGACTTAGCTCTGGGGCCAACGTCCTGACTTTC.

The rearrangement joins TRBV2 to TRBJ1-5; no reliable D call. With 6 bases removed from V and 1 base from J, the gap between germline ends came to 16 bases. From germline, CDR1 is SNHLY and CDR2 FYNNEI. The CDR3 has 16 amino acids. This chain's CDR3 is CASSPYGVGSNQPQHF. CDR3 in DNA: TGTGCCAGCAGCCCGTACGGGGTCGGGAGCAATCAGCCCCAGCATTTT.

This clonotype was recorded many times. The chain combines TRBV10-3 with TRBJ1-1; D gene ambiguous. This CDR3 has 12 amino acids. CDR1 ENHRY and CDR2 SYGVKD come from the germline V gene. Trimming pared 2 bases from V and 6 bases from J, leaving 7 bases between. This chain's CDR3 is CAISERVPEAFF. CDR3 nucleotides: TGTGCCATCAGTGAGCGTGTCCCTGAAGCTTTCTTT.